This TCR beta chain was obtained from a study of response to subunit inactivated influenza vaccine. Study-level points and caveats: Only a handful of new T cells, the authors suggested, are recruited with each seasonal influenza vaccination.

On this clonotype itself: The antigen is undetermined.

The CDR3 has 14 residues. V lost 0 bases to trimming and J lost 9 bases, with 12 bases between them. Each CDR3 protein is one row after TCRdb ran MiXCR on the RT-PCR reads. Here the sample spans fewer than 200,000 distinct CDR3 sequences, approximately 9.2% being singletons. This sequence joins TRBV12-3 or TRBV12-4 and TRBJ2-1; TRBD2 might be the D (5 bases). The sequencing used non-naive T cells sorted from PBMCs, collected on the day of vaccination. This sequence was found in a man in his fifties who received an inactivated influenza vaccine. In nucleotides, the CDR3 is TGTGCCAGCAGTTTAGCGGGAGCTACGGGTGAGCAGTTCTTC. As protein: CASSLAGATGEQFF.